One sample yielded the 4 T cell receptor beta chains listed below, sequenced in a study of cytomegalovirus exposure and HLA in healthy donors (dated by TCRdb to the late 2010s). Libraries were made using the immunoSEQ multiplex PCR assay. A mixture of 60 forward primers for TCR Vbeta segments and 13 reverse primers for TCR Jbeta segments was used in the multiplex PCR. TCRdb obtained this table from immuneACCESS and retained in-frame rearrangements with V and J assigned. These tables miss some clones; where compared with another copy, unresolved V genes account for less than half of the shortfall, and the remainder is unexplained. The sample table shows roughly 180,000 clones, and roughly 80% are seen once. The top ten constitute 1.3% of the sample. The specimen sequenced was PBMCs. These receptors originate from a young man in good health and CMV-seronegative.

The chain is built from TRBV7-9 and TRBJ1-4, with TRBD1 matching over 8 bases. V gave up 6 bases and J gave up 7 bases; unmatched junction bases: 4. Per the germline V gene, CDR1 is SEHNR and CDR2 is FQNEAQ (reference sequence). This CDR3 has 13 amino acids. The CDR3 loop reads CASRDRGGEKLFF. In nucleotides, the CDR3 is TGTGCCAGCAGAGACAGGGGAGGTGAAAAACTGTTTTTT.

V is TRBV6-1 and J is TRBJ2-7; D perhaps matches TRBD1 (6 bases). This CDR3 is built from 14 residues. The germline CDR1 and CDR2 sequences are MNHNS and SASEGT. V was cut by 7 bases and J by 0 bases, with 13 bases left in between. The DNA for the CDR3 is TGTGCCAGCATCCAGGGGTGGGACTCCTACGAGCAGTACTTC. Its translation: CASIQGWDSYEQYF.

The rearrangement uses TRBV6-5 and TRBJ2-7; 8 bases are a match to TRBD1. The CDR3 is 14 amino acids. V lost 6 bases, J lost 4 bases, and 8 bases stayed unmatched. Germline lookup yields CDR1 MNHEY and CDR2 SVGAGI. The CDR3 nucleotides are TGTGCCAGCAGCCGCGACAGGGGCCGGTACGAGCAGTACTTC. Amino acids: CASSRDRGRYEQYF.

The V call is TRBV10-3, the J call TRBJ2-3; 13 nucleotides line up with TRBD2. The germline V gene encodes CDR1 ENHRY and CDR2 SYGVKD. The CDR3 extends over 19 amino acids. With V trimmed by 7 bases and J by 5 bases, 18 bases remained unmatched. CDR3 sequence: CAIKGGALAGGPAIDTQYF. The CDR3 region has the DNA TGTGCCATCAAGGGAGGAGCACTAGCGGGGGGGCCGGCAATAGATACGCAGTATTTT.